This entry lists 26 T cell receptor beta chains sequenced from one sample in a study of control samples from healthy donors and cancer patients. Clones were read by immunoSEQ multiplex PCR, and TCRdb kept only the in-frame ones, dropping some. The sample's table shows roughly 200,000 clones. Sequenced material: blood. These receptors originate from a young woman in good health.

This chain links TRBV5-1 with TRBJ1-6; D is unresolved. V was pared by 0 bases and J by 0 bases, with 10 bases between. The CDR3 has 17 residues. CDR1 is SGHRS and CDR2 is YFSETQ in the germline V gene. The CDR3 here is CASSLVSASSYNSPLHF. CDR3 sequence (DNA): TGCGCCAGCAGCTTGGTGTCAGCCAGCTCCTATAATTCACCCCTCCACTTT.

In DNA form, the CDR3 reads TGCGCCAGCAGTCCCCTAACCCTTCCCCTTCGGACAGGAGAGGGAAAACTGTTTTTT. Protein sequence: CASSPLTLPLRTGEGKLFF. The rearrangement joins TRBV23-1 to TRBJ1-4, with TRBD1 matching over 7 bases. TRBV23-1 is filed as an ORF, its function uncertain. Unmatched junction bases numbered 24, after V lost 4 bases and J lost 10 bases. The CDR3 totals 19 residues.

This chain joins TRBV7-5 and TRBJ1-1. TRBV7-5 is given as a pseudogene. The CDR3 has 15 residues. CDR3 loop: CARSRGVRGNTEAFF. CDR3 bases: TGTGCCAGAAGCCGAGGGGTTCGGGGAAACACTGAAGCTTTCTTT.

The CDR3 sequence is CTSSHITGARTSGTAVSTDTQYF. The CDR3 nucleotides read TGCACCAGCAGCCACATAACGGGGGCCAGGACTAGCGGAACCGCCGTTAGCACAGATACGCAGTATTTT. This rearrangement joins TRBV1 to TRBJ2-3; whether TRBD2, the table's D call, matches the DNA was not checked. TRBV1 is a documented pseudogene. The CDR3 has 23 residues.

V usage is TRBV4-1 and J usage is TRBJ1-1; 11 bases line up with TRBD1. The germline V gene encodes CDR1 MGHRA and CDR2 YSYEKL. The length of the CDR3 is 14 residues. Trimming removed 9 bases from V and 6 bases from J; junction bases left unmatched: 9. The CDR3 coding sequence is TGCGCCAGTCGTGCGCCGGACAGGGGGCCTGAAGCTTTCTTT. This codes for CASRAPDRGPEAFF.

This chain joins TRBV7-2 and TRBJ1-1, with 9 bases identical to TRBD1. The CDR3 loop spans 13 amino acids. The ends lost 3 bases at V and 11 bases at J; junction bases unmatched: 7. The germline gives CDR1 SGHTA, CDR2 FQGNSA. The CDR3 is CASSFGGQGRAFF. CDR3 nucleotides: TGTGCCAGCAGCTTCGGGGGACAGGGTAGGGCTTTCTTT.

The V and J genes are TRBV28 and TRBJ2-7, with 11 bases identical to TRBD2. Germline V gene data show CDR1 as MDHEN and CDR2 as SYDVKM. The CDR3 length is 15 residues. Trimming at V came to 5 bases and at J to 5 bases, leaving 8 bases not matched to a gene. CDR3 sequence reads: CASSPVGLAGDEQYF. Written as DNA, the CDR3 is TGTGCCAGCAGTCCCGTTGGACTAGCGGGCGACGAGCAGTACTTC.

V gene TRBV5-1 combines with J gene TRBJ2-5, with 7 bases fitting TRBD2. CDR3 size: 14 residues. CDR1 is SGHRS and CDR2 is YFSETQ in the germline V gene. The V and J ends lost 1 base and 1 base, in that order; junction bases with no gene match: 1. CDR3 coding DNA: TGCGCCAGCAGCTTGTGGGGGGGCCAAGAGACCCAGTACTTC. This gives the protein CASSLWGGQETQYF.

This rearrangement joins TRBV18 to TRBJ2-7, with 8 bases fitting TRBD2. This CDR3 has 16 amino acids. The V gene end was trimmed by 2 bases and the J gene end by 2 bases; junction bases not matched to a gene: 8. Looked up from germline, CDR1 is KGHSH and CDR2 is LQKENI. The CDR3 DNA is TGTGCCAGCTCACCAAGGCCTGGCGGGGGGCCCTACGAGCAGTACTTC. It translates to CASSPRPGGGPYEQYF.

The genes are TRBV4-2 and TRBJ2-7; 8 bases are a match to TRBD1. Losses at the gene ends were 4 bases for V and 1 base for J; bases not matched to a gene: 9. Germline-derived CDR1 and CDR2 are LGHNA and YNFKEQ. The CDR3 covers 16 residues. The CDR3 loop reads CASSRSRDRSSYEQYF. The CDR3 DNA sequence: TGTGCCAGCAGCCGATCCCGGGACAGGAGTTCCTACGAGCAGTACTTC.

The J gene is TRBJ2-7, the V gene TRBV5-1, with TRBD1 matching over 7 bases. Germline CDR1 SGHRS, CDR2 YFSETQ. Trimming cost V 0 bases and J 1 base; bases outside gene matches: 10. CDR3 length: 17 amino acids. The CDR3 region has the DNA TGCGCCAGCAGCTTGGCATGGGCGACAGGGCCGTCCTACGAGCAGTACTTC. This encodes CASSLAWATGPSYEQYF.

This chain joins TRBV14 and TRBJ1-1, with unresolved D. The CDR3 spans 14 residues. The V end was cut by 3 bases, the J end by 1 base, with 9 bases between. Germline V lookup: CDR1 SGHDN, CDR2 FVKESK. The CDR3: CASSHNRRNTEAFF. The CDR3 DNA reads TGTGCCAGCAGCCATAACAGAAGGAACACTGAAGCTTTCTTT.

The genes are TRBV6-4 and TRBJ2-5; D is possibly TRBD2 (7 bases). There are 15 residues in the CDR3. CDR1 and CDR2 (germline): MRHNA, SNTAGT. The V gene lost 4 bases and the J gene lost 5 bases, with 17 bases spanning the gap. This chain's CDR3 is CASSVSGGLLETQYF. In DNA, the CDR3 is TGTGCCAGCAGTGTTTCCGGGGGGCTGCTGGAGACCCAGTACTTC.

J is TRBJ1-2 and V is TRBV19; TRBD1 might be the D (5 bases). The CDR3 has 12 residues. V was cut by 1 base and J by 7 bases, with 7 bases left in between. Germline CDR1 reads LNHDA; CDR2 reads SQIVND (reference sequence). The CDR3 spells CASSIGGSGYTF. In DNA form, the CDR3 reads TGTGCCAGTAGTATAGGGGGCTCTGGCTACACCTTC.

The genes are TRBV18 and TRBJ1-5, with D unresolved. Germline V gene sequence: CDR1 KGHSH, CDR2 LQKENI. The CDR3 is made up of 13 amino acids. V lost 6 bases to trimming and J lost 4 bases, with 10 bases between them. The CDR3 reads CASSEVENQPQHF. For the CDR3, the DNA is TGTGCCAGCTCGGAGGTCGAGAATCAGCCCCAGCATTTT.

V usage is TRBV4-1 and J usage is TRBJ2-6, with D hard to call. Trimming shortened V by 4 bases and J by 0 bases, and 7 bases separated the two germline ends. Per the germline V gene, CDR1 is MGHRA and CDR2 is YSYEKL. This CDR3 is built from 15 residues. The CDR3 reads CASSLGPSGANVLTF. The CDR3 region has the DNA TGCGCCAGCAGCCTTGGACCCTCTGGGGCCAACGTCCTGACTTTC.

The chain couples TRBV7-9 to TRBJ1-1; no definite D call. The CDR3 is 14 residues long. The V end was cut by 6 bases, the J end by 1 base, with 12 bases between. CDR1 and CDR2 (germline): SEHNR, FQNEAQ (reference sequence). In DNA, the CDR3 is TGTGCCAGCAGTGACCGGGATAGGAACACTGAAGCTTTCTTT. Protein product: CASSDRDRNTEAFF.

The chain joins TRBV21-1 to TRBJ1-4. TRBV21-1 counts as a pseudogene. The CDR3 length is 13 residues. For the CDR3, the DNA is TGTGCCAGCAGCCCCCGACTTAGTGAAAAACTGTTTTTT. Residues: CASSPRLSEKLFF.

The V and J genes are TRBV9 and TRBJ2-3, with unresolved D. Germline lookup yields CDR1 SGDLS and CDR2 YYNGEE. The CDR3 has 14 residues. V dropped 0 bases and J dropped 4 bases, with 9 bases sitting between them. The DNA for the CDR3 is TGTGCCAGCAGCGTAGCCCGTATCGCAGATACGCAGTATTTT. Translating it yields CASSVARIADTQYF.

The chain has TRBV25-1 and TRBJ2-3; D is undetermined. V was trimmed by 6 bases and J by 4 bases, leaving 20 bases between them. CDR3 length: 16 amino acids. Per the germline V gene, CDR1 is MGHDK and CDR2 is SYGVNS. CDR3 protein: CASSAGPSSVADTQYF. As DNA, the CDR3 is TGTGCCAGCAGCGCAGGACCGTCCTCGGTGGCAGATACGCAGTATTTT.

The CDR3 bases are TGTGCCAGCAGCCAGCGACATACCGATCAGCCCCAGCATTTT. Its translation: CASSQRHTDQPQHF. This chain uses TRBV4-2 with TRBJ1-5, with D unclear. The length of the CDR3 is 14 residues. The germline V gene encodes CDR1 LGHNA and CDR2 YNFKEQ. V was shortened by 3 bases and J by 5 bases, with 11 bases between the two germline ends.

This chain uses TRBV3-1 (or the pseudogene TRBV3-2) with TRBJ1-5; D gene uncertain. The CDR3 spans 14 residues. CDR1 LGHDT and CDR2 YNNKEL come from the germline V gene (reference sequence). Trimming shortened V by 1 base and J by 6 bases, and 10 bases separated the two germline ends. CDR3 residues: CASSQAPEGQPQHF. The CDR3 DNA is TGTGCCAGCAGCCAAGCACCGGAGGGTCAGCCCCAGCATTTT.

The chain is built from TRBV19 and TRBJ2-1, with a tentative D call TRBD2 (6 bases). The CDR3 is 15 residues long. Trimming shortened V by 1 base and J by 9 bases, and 16 bases separated the two germline ends. CDR1 LNHDA and CDR2 SQIVND come from the germline V gene (reference sequence). CDR3 region: CASSIGDSIPREQFF. The CDR3 coding sequence is TGTGCCAGTAGTATAGGGGACTCCATCCCCCGTGAGCAGTTCTTC.

V usage is TRBV27 and J usage is TRBJ1-5, with D unclear. CDR3 length: 13 residues. V shed 4 bases and J shed 9 bases, with 13 bases lying between them. Germline V gene sequence: CDR1 MNHEY, CDR2 SMNVEV (reference sequence). The CDR3, as DNA: TGTGCCAGCAGTTCCGCCATGGTGGGGCCCCAGCATTTT. Its protein product is CASSSAMVGPQHF.

For this clone: Germline and junction disagree at one end, which may indicate a read error. CDR3 bases: TGTGCCAGCAGCGCCGGGACGAGCCCAAACTTC. Its protein product is CASSAGTSPNF. This chain joins TRBV2 and TRBJ2-5, with D tentatively TRBD1 or TRBD2 (5 bases each). The CDR3 is 11 residues long. Germline lookup yields CDR1 SNHLY and CDR2 FYNNEI.

The chain combines TRBV6-1 with TRBJ2-4; 9 nucleotides align to TRBD2. Germline CDR1 and CDR2: MNHNS and SASEGT. The length of the CDR3 is 18 residues. Trimming cost V 4 bases and J 0 bases; bases outside gene matches: 10. The CDR3 DNA reads as TGTGCCAGCAGTGTAGCGGGGGACACCCGACTAGCCAAAAACATTCAGTACTTC. As protein: CASSVAGDTRLAKNIQYF.